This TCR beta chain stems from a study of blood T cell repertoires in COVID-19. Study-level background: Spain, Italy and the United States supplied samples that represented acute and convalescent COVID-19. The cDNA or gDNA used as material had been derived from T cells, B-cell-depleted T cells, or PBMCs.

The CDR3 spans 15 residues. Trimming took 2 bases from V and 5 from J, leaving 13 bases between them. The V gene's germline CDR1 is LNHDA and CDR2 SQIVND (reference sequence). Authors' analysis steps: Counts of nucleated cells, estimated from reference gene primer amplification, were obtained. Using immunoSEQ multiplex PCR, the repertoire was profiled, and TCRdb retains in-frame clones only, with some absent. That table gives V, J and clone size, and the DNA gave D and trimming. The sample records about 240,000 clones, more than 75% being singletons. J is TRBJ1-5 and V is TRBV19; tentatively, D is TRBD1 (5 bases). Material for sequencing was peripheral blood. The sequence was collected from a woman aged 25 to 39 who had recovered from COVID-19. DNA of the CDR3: TGTGCCAGTAGTATAATAACCAGGGTGGATCAGCCCCAGCATTTT. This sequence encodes CASSIITRVDQPQHF. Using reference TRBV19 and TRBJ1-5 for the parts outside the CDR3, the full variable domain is DGGITQSPKYLFRKEGQNVTLSCEQNLNHDAMYWYRQDPGQGLRLIYYSQIVNDFQKGDIAEGYSVSREKKESFPLTVTSAQKNPTAFYLCASSIITRVDQPQHFGDGTRLSIL.